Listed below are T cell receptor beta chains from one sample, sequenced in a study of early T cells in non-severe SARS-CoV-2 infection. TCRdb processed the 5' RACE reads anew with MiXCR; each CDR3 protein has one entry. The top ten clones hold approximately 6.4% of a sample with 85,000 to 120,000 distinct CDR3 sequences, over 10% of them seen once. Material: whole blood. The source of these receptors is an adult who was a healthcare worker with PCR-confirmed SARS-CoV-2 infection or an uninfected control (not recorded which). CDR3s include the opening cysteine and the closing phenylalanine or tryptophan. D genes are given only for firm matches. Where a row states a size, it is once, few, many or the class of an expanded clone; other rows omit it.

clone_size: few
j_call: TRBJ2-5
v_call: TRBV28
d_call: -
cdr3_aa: CASSFANSQETQYF
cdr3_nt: TGTGCCAGCAGTTTTGCGAACAGCCAAGAGACCCAGTACTTC

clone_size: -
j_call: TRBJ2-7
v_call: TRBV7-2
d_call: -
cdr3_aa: CASSTSGTGYEQYF
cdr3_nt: TGTGCCAGCAGCACCTCAGGTACCGGCTACGAGCAGTACTTC

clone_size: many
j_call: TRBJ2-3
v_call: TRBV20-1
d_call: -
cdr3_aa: CSARRESGRDTQYF
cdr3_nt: TGCAGTGCTAGACGGGAGTCGGGGAGGGATACGCAGTATTTT

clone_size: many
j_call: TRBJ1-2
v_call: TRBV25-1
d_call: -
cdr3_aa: CASSGQGPKHGYGYTF
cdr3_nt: TGTGCCAGCAGTGGTCAAGGGCCTAAGCACGGCTATGGCTACACCTTC

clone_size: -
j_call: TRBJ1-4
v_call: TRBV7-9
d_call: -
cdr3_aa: CASTVGTNRNEKLFF
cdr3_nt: TGTGCCAGCACCGTGGGGACAAACCGTAATGAAAAACTGTTTTTT

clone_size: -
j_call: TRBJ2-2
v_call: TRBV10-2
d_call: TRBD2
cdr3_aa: CASNQAGVTGELFF
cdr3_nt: TGCGCCAGCAATCAAGCGGGAGTCACCGGGGAGCTGTTTTTT

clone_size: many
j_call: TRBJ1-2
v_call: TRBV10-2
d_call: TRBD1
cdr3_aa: CASSVGVTGHNYGYTF
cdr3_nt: TGCGCCAGCAGTGTCGGAGTGACAGGGCATAACTATGGCTACACCTTC

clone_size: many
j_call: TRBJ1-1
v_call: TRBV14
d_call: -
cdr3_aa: CASSQVPRGVSGTEAFF
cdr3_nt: TGTGCCAGCAGCCAAGTTCCCAGGGGCGTTTCGGGCACTGAAGCTTTCTTT

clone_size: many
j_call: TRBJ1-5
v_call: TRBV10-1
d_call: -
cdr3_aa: CASSESSQPQHF
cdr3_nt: TGCGCCAGCAGTGAGTCCTCTCAGCCCCAGCATTTT

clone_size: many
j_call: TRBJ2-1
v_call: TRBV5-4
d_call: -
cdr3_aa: CASGRNEQFF
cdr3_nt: TGTGCCAGCGGACGTAATGAGCAGTTCTTC

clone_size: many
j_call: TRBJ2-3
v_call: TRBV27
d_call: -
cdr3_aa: CASSSPSSISTDTQYF
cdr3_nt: TGTGCCAGCAGTTCCCCTAGCTCCATTAGCACAGATACGCAGTATTTT

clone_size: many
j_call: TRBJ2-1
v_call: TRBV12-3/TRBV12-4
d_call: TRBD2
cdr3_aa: CASNTLAGLVTYNEQFF
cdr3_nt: TGTGCCAGCAATACATTAGCGGGACTGGTCACCTACAATGAGCAGTTCTTC

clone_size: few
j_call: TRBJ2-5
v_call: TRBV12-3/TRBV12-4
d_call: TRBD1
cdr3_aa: CASGGQGWEETQYF
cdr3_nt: TGTGCCAGCGGGGGACAGGGGTGGGAAGAGACCCAGTACTTC

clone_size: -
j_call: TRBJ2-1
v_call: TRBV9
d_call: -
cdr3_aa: CASSWAQSSYNEQFF
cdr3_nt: TGTGCCAGCTCCTGGGCGCAGAGCTCCTACAATGAGCAGTTCTTC

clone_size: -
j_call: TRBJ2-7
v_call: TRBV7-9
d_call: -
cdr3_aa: CASSLAQAPYEQYF
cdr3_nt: TGTGCCAGCAGCTTAGCCCAGGCCCCCTACGAGCAGTACTTC

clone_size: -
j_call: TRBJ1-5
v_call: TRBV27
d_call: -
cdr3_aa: CASSSLGRAGDQPQHF
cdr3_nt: TGTGCCAGCAGTTCATTGGGGAGAGCGGGCGATCAGCCCCAGCATTTT

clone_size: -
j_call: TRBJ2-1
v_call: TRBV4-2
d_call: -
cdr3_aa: CASSRTDRNNEQFF
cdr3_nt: TGTGCCAGCAGCCGAACAGACAGAAACAATGAGCAGTTCTTC

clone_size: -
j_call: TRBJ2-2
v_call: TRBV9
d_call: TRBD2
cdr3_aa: CASSYLAGNTGELFF
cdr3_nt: TGTGCCAGCAGCTACCTAGCGGGAAACACCGGGGAGCTGTTTTTT

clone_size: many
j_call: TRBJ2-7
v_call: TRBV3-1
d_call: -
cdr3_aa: CASSQRGEFSSYEQYF
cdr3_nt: TGTGCCAGCAGCCAACGCGGCGAGTTTAGCTCCTACGAGCAGTACTTC

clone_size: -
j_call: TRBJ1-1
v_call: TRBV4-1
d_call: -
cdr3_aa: CASRDKGAGGTEAFF
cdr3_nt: TGCGCCAGCAGAGACAAAGGGGCGGGGGGCACTGAAGCTTTCTTT

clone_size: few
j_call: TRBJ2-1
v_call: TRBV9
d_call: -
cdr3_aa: CASSPRYRTEQFF
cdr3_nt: TGTGCCAGCAGCCCGCGCTACCGTACTGAGCAGTTCTTC

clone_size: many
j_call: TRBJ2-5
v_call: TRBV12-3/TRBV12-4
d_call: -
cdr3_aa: CASSPGAGETQYF
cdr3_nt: TGTGCCAGCAGTCCAGGGGCAGGGGAGACCCAGTACTTC

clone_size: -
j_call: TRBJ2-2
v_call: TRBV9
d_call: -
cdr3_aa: CASSVVSSGELFF
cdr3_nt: TGTGCCAGCAGCGTAGTTTCGTCCGGGGAGCTGTTTTTT

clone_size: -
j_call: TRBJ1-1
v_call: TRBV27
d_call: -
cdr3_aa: CASSFREGTEAFF
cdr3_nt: TGTGCCAGCAGTTTTAGGGAAGGCACTGAAGCTTTCTTT

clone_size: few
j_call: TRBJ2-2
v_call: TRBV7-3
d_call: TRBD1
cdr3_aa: CASRDRGGELFF
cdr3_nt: TGTGCCAGCAGGGACAGGGGCGGGGAGCTGTTTTTT

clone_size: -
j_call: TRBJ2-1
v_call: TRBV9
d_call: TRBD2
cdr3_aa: CASSLAGAGRNEQFF
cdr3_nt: TGTGCCAGCAGCTTAGCGGGAGCGGGGCGCAATGAGCAGTTCTTC

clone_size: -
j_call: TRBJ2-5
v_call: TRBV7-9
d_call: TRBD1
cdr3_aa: CVSSSDRAQETQYF
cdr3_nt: TGTGTCAGCAGCTCAGACAGGGCCCAAGAGACCCAGTACTTC

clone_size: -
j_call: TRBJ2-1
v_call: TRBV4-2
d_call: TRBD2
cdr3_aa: CASARLARRHNEQFF
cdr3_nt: TGTGCCAGCGCCCGACTAGCGCGAAGACACAATGAGCAGTTCTTC

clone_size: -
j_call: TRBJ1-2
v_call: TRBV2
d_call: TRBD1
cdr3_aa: CASKVGQSVLGYTF
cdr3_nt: TGTGCCAGCAAGGTGGGACAGTCGGTGCTCGGCTACACCTTC

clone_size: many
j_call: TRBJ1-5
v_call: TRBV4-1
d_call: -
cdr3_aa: CASMERTLEIYSNQPQHF
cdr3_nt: TGCGCCAGCATGGAGAGGACATTGGAAATTTATAGCAATCAGCCCCAGCATTTT

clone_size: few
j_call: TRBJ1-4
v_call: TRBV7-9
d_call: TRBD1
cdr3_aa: CASSLNRGQYEKLFF
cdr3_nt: TGTGCCAGCAGCTTAAACAGGGGGCAATACGAAAAACTGTTTTTT

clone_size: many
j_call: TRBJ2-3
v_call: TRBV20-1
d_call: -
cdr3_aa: CSAQISTDTQYF
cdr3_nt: TGCAGTGCTCAAATTAGCACAGATACGCAGTATTTT

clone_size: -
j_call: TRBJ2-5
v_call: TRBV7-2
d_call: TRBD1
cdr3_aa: CASSSNRGRETQYF
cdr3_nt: TGTGCCAGCAGCTCAAACAGGGGGCGGGAGACCCAGTACTTC

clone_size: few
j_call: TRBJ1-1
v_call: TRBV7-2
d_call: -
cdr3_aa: CASNRKGRGSTEAFF
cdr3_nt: TGTGCCAGCAACAGAAAGGGCCGGGGAAGCACTGAAGCTTTCTTT

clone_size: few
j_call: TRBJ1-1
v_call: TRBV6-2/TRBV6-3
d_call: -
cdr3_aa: CASSLERMNTEAFF
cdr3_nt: TGTGCCAGCAGTCTAGAGAGAATGAACACTGAAGCTTTCTTT

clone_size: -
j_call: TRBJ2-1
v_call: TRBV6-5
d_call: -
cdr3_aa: CASSYSGEQFF
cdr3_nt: TGTGCCAGCAGTTACTCGGGTGAGCAGTTCTTC

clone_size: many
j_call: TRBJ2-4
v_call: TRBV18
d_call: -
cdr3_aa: CASSAAVNYIQYF
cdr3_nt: TGTGCCAGCTCAGCGGCCGTAAACTATATTCAGTACTTC

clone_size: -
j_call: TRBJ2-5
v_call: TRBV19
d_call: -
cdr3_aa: CTSSIDRQETQYF
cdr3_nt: TGTACCAGTAGTATCGACAGGCAAGAGACCCAGTACTTC

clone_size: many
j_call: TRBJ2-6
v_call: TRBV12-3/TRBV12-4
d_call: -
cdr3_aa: CASSLIRAGANVLTF
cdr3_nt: TGTGCCAGCAGTTTAATCAGGGCTGGGGCCAACGTCCTGACTTTC

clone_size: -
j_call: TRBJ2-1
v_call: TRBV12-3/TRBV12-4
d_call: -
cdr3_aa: CASSLVNNEQFF
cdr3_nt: TGTGCCAGCAGTTTGGTGAACAATGAGCAGTTCTTC

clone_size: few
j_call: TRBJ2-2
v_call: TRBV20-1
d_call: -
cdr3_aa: CSARRPLANTGELFF
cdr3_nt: TGCAGTGCCAGGCGCCCACTAGCGAACACCGGGGAGCTGTTTTTT

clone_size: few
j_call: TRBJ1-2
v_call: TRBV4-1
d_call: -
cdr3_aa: CASSQDGAGSFANGYTF
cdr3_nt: TGCGCCAGCAGCCAAGATGGGGCCGGGAGCTTCGCTAATGGCTACACCTTC

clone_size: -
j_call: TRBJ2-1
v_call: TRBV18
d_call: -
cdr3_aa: CASSPSGRAKYNEQFF
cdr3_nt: TGTGCCAGCTCACCTTCGGGAAGGGCCAAGTACAATGAGCAGTTCTTC

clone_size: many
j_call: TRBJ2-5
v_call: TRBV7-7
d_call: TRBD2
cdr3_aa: CASSWTSGSQETQYF
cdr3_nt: TGTGCCAGCAGTTGGACTAGCGGGAGCCAAGAGACCCAGTACTTC

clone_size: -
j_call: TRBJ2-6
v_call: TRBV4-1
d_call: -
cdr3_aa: CASSQVTGTGANVLTF
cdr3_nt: TGCGCCAGCAGCCAAGTGACAGGCACTGGGGCCAACGTCCTGACTTTC

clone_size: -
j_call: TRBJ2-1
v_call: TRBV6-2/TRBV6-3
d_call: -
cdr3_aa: CASKARNNEQFF
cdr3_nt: TGTGCCAGCAAGGCACGTAACAATGAGCAGTTCTTC

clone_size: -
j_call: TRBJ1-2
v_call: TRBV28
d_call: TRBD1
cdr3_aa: CASSSDRGGYTF
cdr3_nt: TGTGCCAGCAGTTCGGACAGGGGAGGCTACACCTTC

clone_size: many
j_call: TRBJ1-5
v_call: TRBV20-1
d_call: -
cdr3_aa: CSAIGGGNQPQHF
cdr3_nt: TGCAGTGCTATTGGGGGCGGCAATCAGCCCCAGCATTTT

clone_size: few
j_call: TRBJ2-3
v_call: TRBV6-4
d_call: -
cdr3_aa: CASSEYGTRVDTQYF
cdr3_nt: TGTGCCAGCAGTGAGTACGGGACAAGAGTAGATACGCAGTATTTT

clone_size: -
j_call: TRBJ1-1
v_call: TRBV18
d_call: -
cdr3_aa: CASSPEVRTMGAEAFF
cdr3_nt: TGTGCCAGCTCCCCCGAAGTCAGGACTATGGGGGCTGAAGCTTTCTTT

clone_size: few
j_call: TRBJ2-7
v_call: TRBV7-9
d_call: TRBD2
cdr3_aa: CASSVKRIGLAGSDEQYF
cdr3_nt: TGTGCCAGCAGCGTCAAGCGCATCGGACTAGCGGGATCTGACGAGCAGTACTTC

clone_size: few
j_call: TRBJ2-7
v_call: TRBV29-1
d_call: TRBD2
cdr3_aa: CSVVTSTSEQYF
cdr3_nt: TGCAGCGTGGTGACTAGCACCTCCGAGCAGTACTTC

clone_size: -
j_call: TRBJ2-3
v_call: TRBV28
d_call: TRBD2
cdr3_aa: CASSLTSGRRHTQYF
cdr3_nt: TGTGCCAGCAGTTTGACTAGCGGGAGGAGGCATACGCAGTATTTT

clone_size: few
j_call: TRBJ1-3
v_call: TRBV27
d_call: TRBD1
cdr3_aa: CASRQGSENTIYF
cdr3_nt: TGTGCCAGCAGACAGGGGTCTGAAAACACCATATATTTT

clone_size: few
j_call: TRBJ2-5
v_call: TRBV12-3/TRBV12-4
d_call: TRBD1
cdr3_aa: CASSSPGQQETQYF
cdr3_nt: TGTGCCAGCAGTTCGCCGGGACAGCAAGAGACCCAGTACTTC